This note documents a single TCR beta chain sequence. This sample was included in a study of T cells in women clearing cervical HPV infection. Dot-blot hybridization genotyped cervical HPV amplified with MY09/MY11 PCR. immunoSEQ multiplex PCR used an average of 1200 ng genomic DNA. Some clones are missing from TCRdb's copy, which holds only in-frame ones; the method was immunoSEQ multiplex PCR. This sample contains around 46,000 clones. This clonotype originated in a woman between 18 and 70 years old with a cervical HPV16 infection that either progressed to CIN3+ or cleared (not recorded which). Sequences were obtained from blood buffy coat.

The sequenced CDR3 bases are TGTGCCAGTAGTCTGGACTGGGGCACCGGGGAG. Encoded protein: CASSLDWGTGE. The full CDR3 sequence reads CASSLDWGTGELFF. The rearrangement uses TRBV19 and TRBJ2-2; D is possibly TRBD2 (5 bases). The sequence runs out 3 residues before the end of the CDR3; the remainder is reconstructed from the germline J gene. In germline, CDR1 is LNHDA, CDR2 SQIVND (reference sequence). CDR3 length equals 14 residues. V was trimmed by 5 bases and J by 4 bases, leaving 11 bases between them.